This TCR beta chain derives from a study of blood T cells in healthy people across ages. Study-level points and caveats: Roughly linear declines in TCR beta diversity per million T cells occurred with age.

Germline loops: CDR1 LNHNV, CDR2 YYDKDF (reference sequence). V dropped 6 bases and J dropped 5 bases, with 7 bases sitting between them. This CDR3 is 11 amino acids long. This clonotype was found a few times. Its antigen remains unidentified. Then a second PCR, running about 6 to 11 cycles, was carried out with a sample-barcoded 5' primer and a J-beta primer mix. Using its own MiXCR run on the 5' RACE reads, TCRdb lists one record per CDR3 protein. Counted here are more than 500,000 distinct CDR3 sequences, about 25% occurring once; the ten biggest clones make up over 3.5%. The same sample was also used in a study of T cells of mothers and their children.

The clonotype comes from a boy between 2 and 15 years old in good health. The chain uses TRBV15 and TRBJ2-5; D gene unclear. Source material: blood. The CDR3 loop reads CATRGWETQYF. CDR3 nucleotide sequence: TGTGCCACCAGGGGATGGGAGACCCAGTACTTC.